Presented here are 9 T cell receptor beta chains from one specimen sequenced in a study of CD8 T cells in cerebrospinal fluid in Alzheimer's disease (dated by TCRdb to the early 2020s). The library relied on 10x single-cell sequencing. This sample was sequenced with a NextSeq 550. Following TCRdb reprocessing, every CDR3 protein sequence forms one entry, and DNA is not provided. The sample's own table lists over a thousand distinct CDR3 sequences. The ten largest account for about 8.2% of the sample. The sequenced sample was cerebrospinal fluid. The receptor source for this set is a human donor in good health.

This clonotype is classed as large (0.1 to 1%) by frequency. V and J are TRBV6-6 and TRBJ2-1; TCRdb calls TRBD1, which cannot be checked without DNA. Per germline, CDR1 MNHNY and CDR2 SVGAGI (reference sequence). The CDR3 contains 14 residues. CDR3 sequence: CASSLGQGYNEQFF.

This clonotype is deemed large by its frequency. V usage is TRBV4-2 and J usage is TRBJ1-5; TCRdb's D gene call, TRBD1, goes unchecked for lack of DNA. Germline V gives CDR1 LGHNA, CDR2 YNFKEQ. The CDR3 consists of 14 residues. The CDR3 loop is CASSQDGGYQPQHF.

This clonotype is medium-sized by frequency. This chain links TRBV6-5 with TRBJ2-5; TCRdb returns TRBD1, unconfirmable since there is no DNA. The CDR3 has 15 residues. CDR1 is MNHEY and CDR2 is SVGAGI in the germline V gene. The CDR3 is CASSYMSGGRETQYF.

This clonotype is called large based on its frequency. The rearrangement uses TRBV28 and TRBJ2-2; TCRdb's D gene call, TRBD1, goes unchecked for lack of DNA. Germline V lookup: CDR1 MDHEN, CDR2 SYDVKM. The CDR3 runs to 16 residues. The CDR3 here is CASSFGGHLNTGELFF. Combining the CDR3 with reference TRBV28 and TRBJ2-2 gives the whole variable domain DVKVTQSSRYLVKRTGEKVFLECVQDMDHENMFWYRQDPGLGLRLIYFSYDVKMKEKGDIPEGYSVSREKKERFSLILESASTNQTSMYLCASSFGGHLNTGELFFGEGSRLTVL.

This clonotype is labeled large based on frequency. The CDR3 loop reads CASSQDWGRETQYF. The rearrangement uses TRBV4-1 and TRBJ2-5; TCRdb's D call, TRBD1, is unchecked because there is no DNA. The germline gives CDR1 MGHRA, CDR2 YSYEKL. The CDR3 contains 14 residues.

This clonotype is medium-sized by frequency. The chain is built from TRBV12-3 or TRBV12-4 and TRBJ1-4; TCRdb calls TRBD1, which cannot be checked without DNA. This CDR3 comprises 14 residues. CDR3 loop: CASSLGALSEKLFF.

The rearrangement joins TRBV7-2 to TRBJ2-5; the TRBD1 assignment by TCRdb is unverifiable without DNA. Germline V gene sequence: CDR1 SGHTA, CDR2 FQGNSA. The CDR3 contains 15 residues. The CDR3 region is CASSLDPGQQETQYF.

According to its frequency, this clonotype is medium-sized. The chain links TRBV5-1 to TRBJ2-7; as DNA is missing, the TRBD1 call by TCRdb cannot be tested. The CDR3 contains 16 residues. Germline V lookup: CDR1 SGHRS, CDR2 YFSETQ. The CDR3 is CASSLEAQGAPYEQYF.

In terms of frequency, this clonotype is medium-sized. The V and J genes are TRBV6-2 or TRBV6-3 and TRBJ2-7; the TRBD1 assignment by TCRdb is unverifiable without DNA. Germline V CDR1 and CDR2: MNHEY, SVGEGT. This CDR3 is built from 15 residues. The CDR3 loop is CASSVPDRVSYEQYF.